A single sample is the source of the 25 T cell receptor beta chains below, sequenced in a study of Graves' ophthalmopathy and Graves' hyperthyroidism (dated by TCRdb to between 2017 and 2018). Instrument on record: Illumina HiSeq 2000. For repertoire sequencing, TCR beta CDR3 regions were amplified from RNA transcripts. HTBI primers and the Qiagen OneStep RT-PCR kit were used in a first-round RT-PCR, which was followed by a second-round multiplex PCR, size selection and purification. TCRdb reprocessing: public reads trimmed at Q25 with fastp, clones called with MiXCR, in-frame beta chains kept. Each entry is one CDR3 protein sequence, shown with its most common DNA and genes. This sample is represented by under 250,000 distinct CDR3 sequences; around 30% of them were singletons. 9.1% of the sample is taken by the ten largest. Source material: peripheral blood. The receptors stem from a man aged 50-59 years with Graves' ophthalmopathy. Donor details come from another sample of the same person, matched by shared clones.

This clonotype was seen many times. V is TRBV7-9 and J is TRBJ2-2; D perhaps matches TRBD1 (5 bases). Trimming cost V 11 bases and J 5 bases, with 12 bases left between them. The CDR3 has 12 amino acids. Germline V gene sequence: CDR1 SEHNR, CDR2 FQNEAQ (reference sequence). CDR3 coding DNA: TGTGCCGGAGCAGGGTTTACCGGGGAGCTGTTTTTT. Encoded protein: CAGAGFTGELFF. The complete variable domain, with remaining parts taken from reference TRBV7-9 and TRBJ2-2, reads DTGVSQNPRHKITKRGQNVTFRCDPISEHNRLYWYRQTLGQGPEFLTYFQNEAQLEKSRLLSDRFSAERPKGSFSTLEIQRTEQGDSAMYLCAGAGFTGELFFGEGSRLTVL.

This clonotype was seen repeatedly, ten times or more. V is TRBV11-2 and J is TRBJ1-1, with a possible D match to TRBD1 (5 bases). V lost 2 bases, J lost 6 bases, and 16 bases lay in between. This CDR3 is 15 amino acids long. In germline, CDR1 is SGHAT, CDR2 FQNNGV. Here the CDR3 reads CASSLTLSRESEAFF. CDR3 nucleotide sequence: TGTGCCAGCAGCTTAACTCTCTCCAGGGAGTCTGAAGCTTTCTTT.

This clonotype was counted a few times. The rearrangement joins TRBV7-9 to TRBJ1-1, with 11 bases matching TRBD1. V lost 4 bases to trimming and J lost 5 bases; unmatched junction nucleotides: 6. The germline CDR1 and CDR2 sequences are SEHNR and FQNEAQ (reference sequence). This CDR3 is built from 15 residues. The CDR3 is CASSSYGTGGTEAFF. CDR3 nucleotide sequence: TGTGCCAGCAGCTCATACGGGACAGGGGGGACTGAAGCTTTCTTT.

This clonotype was seen repeatedly, ten times or more. The chain employs TRBV30 and TRBJ2-6; 8 bases are a match to TRBD1. Germline CDR1 and CDR2: GTSNPN and SVGIG (reference sequence). After removal of 3 bases from V and 0 bases from J, the junction contained 10 bases not matched to a gene. CDR3 size: 18 residues. CDR3 nucleotide sequence: TGTGCCTGGAGCTGGACAGGGACTTCCGTCTCTGGGGCCAACGTCCTGACTTTC. This translates into CAWSWTGTSVSGANVLTF.

This clonotype was observed at least ten times. This sequence joins TRBV27 and TRBJ2-7; a possible D gene is TRBD1 (5 bases). Germline CDR1 is MNHEY and CDR2 is SMNVEV (reference sequence). The germline V and J ends were trimmed by 3 bases and 2 bases, with 14 bases remaining between them. The CDR3 is made up of 15 amino acids. DNA of the CDR3: TGTGCCAGCAGTTTGAACCAGGACACTGCCTACGAGCAGTACTTC. Residues: CASSLNQDTAYEQYF.

This clonotype was picked up many times. The CDR3 is CASSLWDRGIAKNIQYF. The CDR3 DNA follows: TGTGCCAGCAGTTTATGGGACAGGGGGATAGCCAAAAACATTCAGTACTTC. The chain joins TRBV28 to TRBJ2-4; 10 bases match TRBD1. This CDR3 spans 17 amino acids. Unmatched junction bases numbered 2, after V lost 0 bases and J lost 0 bases. Germline-derived CDR1 and CDR2 are MDHEN and SYDVKM.

This clonotype was observed a few times. CDR3 sequence reads: CASSWSNTEAFF. For the CDR3, the DNA is TGTGCCAGCAGTTGGTCGAACACTGAAGCTTTCTTT. V usage is TRBV6-2 or TRBV6-3 and J usage is TRBJ1-1; no reliable D call. Germline CDR1 and CDR2: MNHEY and SVGEGT. CDR3 size: 12 residues. The V gene lost 4 bases and the J gene lost 1 base, with 4 bases spanning the gap.

Ten or more counts support this clonotype. This rearrangement joins TRBV4-2 to TRBJ2-7; 12 nucleotides match TRBD2. V trimming: 1 base; J trimming: 4 bases; junction bases outside the gene matches: 17. The length of the CDR3 is 20 residues. Germline CDR1 and CDR2: LGHNA and YNFKEQ. The CDR3 spells CASSQGTEGTSGRSRYEQYF. The CDR3 DNA reads TGTGCCAGCAGCCAAGGGACGGAGGGGACTAGCGGGCGATCTCGGTACGAGCAGTACTTC.

There are many counts of this clonotype. The J gene is TRBJ1-1, the V gene TRBV13, with a weak D call TRBD1 (5 bases). CDR1 is PRHDT and CDR2 is FYEKMQ in the germline V gene (reference sequence). The CDR3 is 14 residues long. Trimming removed 0 bases from V and 3 bases from J, with 8 bases in between. The CDR3 bases are TGTGCCAGCAGCTTAGGCAGAGGGGACACTGAAGCTTTCTTT. It encodes CASSLGRGDTEAFF.

The V call is TRBV6-2 or TRBV6-3, the J call TRBJ2-7, with D perhaps TRBD1 (6 bases). V gave up 2 bases and J gave up 2 bases, with 7 bases separating them. The CDR3 runs 13 residues. Per the germline V gene, CDR1 is MNHEY and CDR2 is SVGEGT. The chain's CDR3 is CASSYRDTYEQYV. The CDR3 bases are TGTGCCAGCAGTTACCGGGACACCTACGAGCAGTACGTC.

This clonotype was observed at least ten times. V is TRBV10-3 and J is TRBJ2-7; 7 nucleotides match TRBD1. Per the germline V gene, CDR1 is ENHRY and CDR2 is SYGVKD. J lost 5 bases, V lost 0 bases, and 4 bases had no gene match. This CDR3 contains 14 residues. The CDR3 protein is CAISESDREHEQYF. The CDR3 DNA reads TGTGCCATCAGTGAGTCAGACAGGGAGCACGAGCAGTACTTC.

This clonotype has at least ten counts. The chain employs TRBV11-2 and TRBJ2-7; 12 nucleotides align to TRBD2. This CDR3 is 17 amino acids long. Looked up from germline, CDR1 is SGHAT and CDR2 is FQNNGV. V lost 5 bases, J lost 4 bases, and 12 bases stayed unmatched. Here the CDR3 reads CASSLELLAGGSYEQYF. CDR3 nucleotide sequence: TGTGCCAGCAGCCTGGAATTGCTAGCGGGAGGGTCATACGAGCAGTACTTC.

This clonotype was recorded at least ten times. The chain combines TRBV12-3 or TRBV12-4 with TRBJ2-5; 10 bases map to TRBD1. Trimming cost V 5 bases and J 9 bases; bases outside gene matches: 9. The CDR3 sequence is 14 residues long. This CDR3 is CASSLDRGLGAQYF. The CDR3 DNA follows: TGTGCCAGCAGTCTTGACAGGGGGCTCGGGGCCCAGTACTTC.

The J gene is TRBJ2-7, the V gene TRBV29-1; D remains ambiguous. The CDR3 has 11 residues. In germline, CDR1 is SQVTM, CDR2 ANQGSEA. V lost 6 bases and J 0 bases, leaving 6 bases between the germline ends. The DNA of the CDR3 is TGCAGCGTCGCTTACTCCTACGAGCAGTACTTC. It codes for CSVAYSYEQYF.

This clonotype was seen repeatedly, ten times or more. CDR3 sequence (DNA): TGTGCCACCAGCAGAGAGATTGGGTCAAACGAGCAGTACTTC. Its translation: CATSREIGSNEQYF. This chain links TRBV15 with TRBJ2-7; D is ambiguous. CDR1 LNHNV and CDR2 YYDKDF come from the germline V gene (reference sequence). This CDR3 is built from 14 residues. Trimming removed 0 bases from V and 5 bases from J, with 11 bases in between.

This clonotype was found many times. This chain connects TRBV5-6 to TRBJ2-7, with TRBD2 identical over 7 bases. Germline-derived CDR1 and CDR2 are SGHDT and YYEEEE. Trimming took 1 base from V and 0 from J; bases not matched to a gene: 10. The CDR3 sequence is 17 residues long. The CDR3 region is CASSLIRLADSSYEQYF. The CDR3 nucleotides are TGTGCCAGCAGCTTGATTAGGCTAGCGGATAGCTCCTACGAGCAGTACTTC.

The chain couples TRBV30 to TRBJ2-2, with D perhaps TRBD1 (5 bases). Trimming left V 2 bases short and J 6 bases short, with 7 bases between. CDR3 length: 12 residues. The germline V gene encodes CDR1 GTSNPN and CDR2 SVGIG (reference sequence). CDR3 in DNA: TGTGCCTGGAGTTTGGGGCCCGGGGAGCTGTTTTTT. Its translation: CAWSLGPGELFF.

This chain joins TRBV11-1 and TRBJ2-6; perhaps TRBD2 as D (5 bases). Per germline, CDR1 SGHAT and CDR2 FQDESV (reference sequence). This CDR3 has 17 residues. V lost 4 bases and J lost 0, with 13 bases in between. CDR3 amino acids: CASSWGDLDSGANVLTF. The CDR3 DNA reads as TGTGCCAGCAGCTGGGGAGACCTGGACTCTGGGGCCAACGTCCTGACTTTC.

There are a few counts of this clonotype. The chain recombines TRBV28 with TRBJ2-4; 8 bases match TRBD1. Germline V gene data show CDR1 as MDHEN and CDR2 as SYDVKM. The CDR3 covers 14 residues. The J segment lost 8 bases and the V segment lost 3 bases, leaving 6 bases of the junction unmatched. The CDR3 DNA sequence: TGTGCCAGCAGTTTGACAGGGGATGCGGACATTCAGTACTTC. Amino acid sequence: CASSLTGDADIQYF.

This chain joins TRBV14 and TRBJ1-1, with a weak D call TRBD1 (6 bases). Per the germline V gene, CDR1 is SGHDN and CDR2 is FVKESK. The CDR3 length is 15 residues. V was shortened by 5 bases and J by 3 bases, with 16 bases between the two germline ends. The CDR3 sequence is CASSLRTVEDTEAFF. Written as DNA, the CDR3 is TGTGCCAGCAGCTTGCGGACAGTGGAGGACACTGAAGCTTTCTTT. Filled out from reference TRBV14 and TRBJ1-1, the complete variable domain reads EAGVTQFPSHSVIEKGQTVTLRCDPISGHDNLYWYRRVMGKEIKFLLHFVKESKQDESGMPNNRFLAERTGGTYSTLKVQPAELEDSGVYFCASSLRTVEDTEAFFGQGTRLTVV.

This clonotype was recorded many times. The chain recombines TRBV28 with TRBJ2-7, with 10 bases fitting TRBD2. CDR1 is MDHEN and CDR2 is SYDVKM in the germline V gene. The CDR3 length is 16 residues. J gave up 0 bases and V 4 bases, and 6 bases lay outside the gene matches. This CDR3 is CASSSWTSGVSYEQYF. The CDR3, as DNA: TGTGCCAGCAGTTCCTGGACTAGCGGAGTCTCCTACGAGCAGTACTTC.

The V call is TRBV7-2, the J call TRBJ2-7, with D unresolved. CDR1 is SGHTA and CDR2 is FQGNSA in the germline V gene. There are 14 residues in the CDR3. Trimming took 3 bases from V and 2 from J, leaving 11 bases between them. CDR3 amino acids: CASSLIHGTYEQYF. The CDR3 DNA reads TGTGCCAGCAGCTTGATACACGGAACCTACGAGCAGTACTTC.

This clonotype turned up a few times. Compared with germline, one end of the junction differs, possibly owing to a read error. The J gene is TRBJ2-7, the V gene TRBV28; possible D gene TRBD2, 5 bases. The germline CDR1 and CDR2 sequences are MDHEN and SYDVKM. This CDR3 contains 11 residues. CDR3 in DNA: TGTGCCAGCAGTTTAAGGGCGGCTAGCCACTTC. Residues: CASSLRAASHF.

This clonotype has ten or more counts. The rearrangement uses TRBV6-1 and TRBJ1-1; D ambiguous. Trimming left V 5 bases short and J 7 bases short, with 14 bases between. This CDR3 is 13 amino acids long. Germline loops: CDR1 MNHNS, CDR2 SASEGT. CDR3 amino acids: CASSRTSEGEAFF. The CDR3 nucleotides are TGTGCCAGCAGTCGTACGTCTGAGGGTGAAGCTTTCTTT.

This clonotype appeared many times. The rearrangement links TRBV7-3 to TRBJ2-5; D may be TRBD2 (5 bases). The CDR3 has 13 residues. V lost 5 bases and J lost 5, with 12 bases in between. Germline loops: CDR1 SGHTA, CDR2 FQGTGA. CDR3 region: CASSAGRAETQYF. In DNA, the CDR3 is TGTGCCAGCAGCGCGGGTCGGGCGGAGACCCAGTACTTC.